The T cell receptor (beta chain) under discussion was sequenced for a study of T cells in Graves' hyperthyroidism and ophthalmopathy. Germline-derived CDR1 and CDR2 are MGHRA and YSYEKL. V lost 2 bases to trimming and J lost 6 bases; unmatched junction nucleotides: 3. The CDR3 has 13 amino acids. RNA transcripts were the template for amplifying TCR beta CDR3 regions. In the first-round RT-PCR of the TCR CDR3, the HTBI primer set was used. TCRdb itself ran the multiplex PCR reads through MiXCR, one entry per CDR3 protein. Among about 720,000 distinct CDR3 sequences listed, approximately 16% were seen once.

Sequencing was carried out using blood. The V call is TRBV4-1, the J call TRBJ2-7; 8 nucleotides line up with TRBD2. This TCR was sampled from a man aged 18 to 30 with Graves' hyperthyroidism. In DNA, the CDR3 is TGCGCCAGCAGCCAACCGGGGGGGCGCGAGCAGTACTTC. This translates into CASSQPGGREQYF.